The subject of this entry is one T cell receptor beta chain. This table comes from immunoSEQ multiplex PCR, and its TCRdb copy is limited to in-frame clones, with some not included. Among more than 1.2 million clones, less than 99% were seen once, and the ten largest hold over 0.3%. Naive CD4+ cells were CD45RA-selected; the remaining cells were memory. The data were taken from a study of shared clonotypes between healthy human individuals. The germline CDR1 and CDR2 sequences are KGHSH and LQKENI. V trimming: 4 bases; J trimming: 5 bases; junction bases outside the gene matches: 2. The CDR3 is made up of 13 amino acids.

Sample: naive CD4+ T cells sorted from blood. Subset specified: CD45RA+ positively selected. The clonotype originates from a man under 40 in good health. This chain links TRBV18 with TRBJ1-5, with TRBD1 matching 7 bases. The CDR3 DNA reads as TGTGCCAGCTCACTAACAGGGGATCAGCCCCAGCATTTT. This encodes CASSLTGDQPQHF.